One and the same sample provided the 29 T cell receptor beta chains below, sequenced in a study of response to subunit inactivated influenza vaccine. TCRdb itself ran the RT-PCR reads through MiXCR, one entry per CDR3 protein. The sample lists about 780,000 distinct CDR3 sequences, 18% occurring once. The source was PBMCs from blood, collected about 5 days after vaccination. These receptors were obtained from a middle-aged man who received an inactivated influenza vaccine.

This rearrangement joins TRBV20-1 to TRBJ1-4; no firm D call. The CDR3 runs 13 residues. Between the trimmed V and J ends, which lost 6 bases and 6 bases, there was a span of 14 bases. CDR1 is DFQATT, CDR2 SNEGSKA, per germline (reference sequence). The CDR3 DNA follows: TGCAGTGCCATCGACACGCTGGATGAAAAACTGTTTTTT. It specifies CSAIDTLDEKLFF.

J is TRBJ2-7 and V is TRBV7-2; D is unclear. The CDR3 length is 12 residues. Germline assignment: CDR1 SGHTA and CDR2 FQGNSA. V lost 2 bases and J lost 3, with 5 bases in between. The CDR3: CASSLPHYEQYF. The DNA for the CDR3 is TGTGCCAGCAGCTTACCTCACTACGAGCAGTACTTC. The complete variable domain, with remaining parts taken from reference TRBV7-2 and TRBJ2-7, reads GAGVSQSPSNKVTEKGKDVELRCDPISGHTALYWYRQSLGQGLEFLIYFQGNSAPDKSGLPSDRFSAERTGGSVSTLTIQRTQQEDSAVYLCASSLPHYEQYFGPGTRLTVT.

This clonotype has just a few counts. For the CDR3, the DNA is TGCAGTGCTAGGAGACCGGGAAGCAGGGCCAAAAACATTCAGTACTTC. Its translation: CSARRPGSRAKNIQYF. The rearrangement links TRBV20-1 to TRBJ2-4; a weak D match, TRBD2 (5 bases). The CDR3 is made up of 16 amino acids. CDR1 is DFQATT and CDR2 is SNEGSKA in the germline V gene (reference sequence). Between the trimmed V and J ends, which lost 3 bases and 1 base, there was a span of 16 bases.

This clonotype was observed many times. V usage is TRBV10-3 and J usage is TRBJ2-7; 8 bases are a match to TRBD1. With 8 bases clipped from V and 4 bases from J, the junction kept 1 base outside the gene matches. Germline V gene lookup returns CDR1 ENHRY and CDR2 SYGVKD. This CDR3 comprises 11 residues. CDR3: CAIGTGYEQYF. The CDR3 region has the DNA TGTGCCATCGGGACAGGATACGAGCAGTACTTC.

V and J are TRBV5-1 and TRBJ2-2; D is possibly TRBD1 (5 bases). V was shortened by 0 bases and J by 6 bases, with 12 bases between the two germline ends. The CDR3 runs 15 residues. CDR1 SGHRS and CDR2 YFSETQ come from the germline V gene. The CDR3 spells CASSLETQVAGELFF. CDR3 bases: TGCGCCAGCAGCTTGGAGACACAGGTGGCCGGGGAGCTGTTTTTT.

The CDR3 here is CASSSSGTGLYNEQFF. CDR3 nucleotide sequence: TGTGCCAGCAGTTCATCCGGGACAGGGTTGTACAATGAGCAGTTCTTC. J is TRBJ2-1 and V is TRBV28; TRBD1 aligns across 9 bases. Germline values: CDR1 MDHEN, CDR2 SYDVKM. The CDR3 spans 16 residues. V lost 4 bases to trimming and J lost 4 bases; unmatched junction nucleotides: 8.

This clonotype was counted at least ten times. V is TRBV20-1 and J is TRBJ1-1; 8 positions agree with TRBD1. V was pared by 6 bases and J by 3 bases, with 6 bases of the junction left unmatched. The CDR3 is 13 amino acids. Germline CDR1 is DFQATT and CDR2 is SNEGSKA (reference sequence). For the CDR3, the DNA is TGCAGTGCCTGGGCAGGGGGCTACACTGAAGCTTTCTTT. Protein product: CSAWAGGYTEAFF.

This sequence joins TRBV25-1 and TRBJ2-5, with D perhaps TRBD2 (5 bases). The CDR3 totals 15 residues. Between the trimmed V and J ends, which lost 4 bases and 2 bases, there was a span of 14 bases. In germline, CDR1 is MGHDK, CDR2 SYGVNS. CDR3 loop: CASSASGAIQETQYF. DNA for the CDR3: TGTGCCAGCAGTGCGAGCGGAGCGATTCAAGAGACCCAGTACTTC.

The CDR3 spells CSAKGGNNEQFF. In DNA, the CDR3 is TGCAGTGCTAAGGGGGGTAACAATGAGCAGTTCTTC. This chain links TRBV20-1 with TRBJ2-1; possibly TRBD1 or TRBD2 for D (6 bases each). The V gene's germline CDR1 is DFQATT and CDR2 SNEGSKA (reference sequence). The CDR3 consists of 12 residues. V dropped 4 bases and J dropped 5 bases, with 9 bases sitting between them.

Here the CDR3 reads CAITTGSTDTQYF. CDR3 DNA: TGTGCCATAACGACAGGGAGCACAGATACGCAGTATTTT. The V call is TRBV10-3, the J call TRBJ2-3; 7 positions agree with TRBD1. J was trimmed by 0 bases and V by 9 bases; bases with no gene match: 3. The CDR3 runs to 13 residues. CDR1 and CDR2 from the germline V gene are ENHRY and SYGVKD.

In its sample, this clonotype was seen many times. The gene calls are TRBV12-3 or TRBV12-4 and TRBJ2-5; the D gene is possibly TRBD2 (6 bases). V was clipped by 2 bases and J by 2 bases, with 12 bases between them. The CDR3 length is 15 residues. This CDR3 reads CASSLRAGVQETQYF. The CDR3 bases are TGTGCCAGCAGTTTAAGAGCGGGTGTACAAGAGACCCAGTACTTC.

This clonotype was observed a handful of times. The chain couples TRBV7-2 to TRBJ2-3; D is perhaps TRBD1 (6 bases). The CDR3 length is 15 residues. V lost 4 bases and J lost 1, with 12 bases in between. The germline V gene has CDR1 SGHTA and CDR2 FQGNSA. The CDR3 nucleotides are TGTGCCAGCAGCTCAACGGGACACGGCACAGATACGCAGTATTTT. It translates to CASSSTGHGTDTQYF. Together with reference TRBV7-2 and TRBJ2-3, the CDR3 gives the full variable domain: GAGVSQSPSNKVTEKGKDVELRCDPISGHTALYWYRQSLGQGLEFLIYFQGNSAPDKSGLPSDRFSAERTGGSVSTLTIQRTQQEDSAVYLCASSSTGHGTDTQYFGPGTRLTVL.

This clonotype was seen a few times. The V and J genes are TRBV15 and TRBJ2-5, with TRBD2 matching over 12 bases. From germline, CDR1 is LNHNV and CDR2 YYDKDF (reference sequence). CDR3 length equals 16 residues. V gave up 9 bases and J gave up 7 bases; unmatched junction bases: 15. The CDR3 loop reads CATSSWTSGAEGTQYF. DNA of the CDR3: TGTGCCACGAGTTCGTGGACTAGCGGGGCTGAAGGGACCCAGTACTTC.

This chain joins TRBV12-3 or TRBV12-4 and TRBJ2-7; the D is unclear. Trimming removed 5 bases at V and 4 bases at J, with 12 bases between. The CDR3 has 13 residues. CDR3 amino acids: CASSPRKIYEQYF. CDR3 bases: TGTGCCAGCAGTCCTCGAAAGATTTACGAGCAGTACTTC.

The chain carries TRBV28 and TRBJ2-7, with D possibly called TRBD1 or TRBD2 (6 bases each). CDR1 and CDR2 from the germline V gene are MDHEN and SYDVKM. V was cut by 6 bases and J by 4 bases, with 22 bases left in between. This CDR3 contains 16 residues. The CDR3, as DNA: TGTGCCAGCAGGGCCACGGGGGTGGGGGGCGGTTACGAGCAGTACTTC. It encodes CASRATGVGGGYEQYF.

The chain combines TRBV4-1 with TRBJ2-1, with 7 nucleotides matching TRBD1. Germline V gene data show CDR1 as MGHRA and CDR2 as YSYEKL. V trimming: 4 bases; J trimming: 7 bases; junction bases outside the gene matches: 7. The CDR3 runs 14 residues. The CDR3 DNA reads TGCGCCAGCAGCCCCCGAGGGGGCCAAAATGAGCAGTTCTTC. This gives the protein CASSPRGGQNEQFF.

This clonotype has a count of ten or more. Written as DNA, the CDR3 is TGTGCCAGCAGCCAAGCCCAGGGGGCAGGCACCGGGGAGCTGTTTTTT. It encodes CASSQAQGAGTGELFF. The chain couples TRBV4-2 to TRBJ2-2, with 8 bases aligning to TRBD1. The CDR3 loop spans 16 amino acids. Germline assignment: CDR1 LGHNA and CDR2 YNFKEQ. V dropped 1 base and J dropped 4; count of bases not matched to a gene: 5.

This clonotype was detected only a few times. The chain links TRBV7-9 to TRBJ2-2; D may match TRBD1 or TRBD2 (5 bases each). Germline CDR1 SEHNR, CDR2 FQNEAQ (reference sequence). Trimming stripped 5 bases from V and 7 bases from J, with 17 bases between. The CDR3 length is 15 residues. CDR3 bases: TGTGCCAGCAGCGTACAAGGGACCAGGAACGGGGAGCTGTTTTTT. The encoded protein is CASSVQGTRNGELFF.

Only a few counts were recorded for this clonotype. The CDR3 region is CSASPRDTNSPLHF. For the CDR3, the DNA is TGCAGTGCTAGTCCCCGGGACACGAATTCACCCCTCCACTTT. The J gene is TRBJ1-6, the V gene TRBV20-1; TRBD1 might be the D (6 bases). The V gene's germline CDR1 is DFQATT and CDR2 SNEGSKA (reference sequence). CDR3 size: 14 residues. Trimming left V 3 bases short and J 7 bases short, with 13 bases between.

At least ten counts were recorded for this clonotype. The chain is built from TRBV20-1 and TRBJ2-7, with 8 bases fitting TRBD1. Germline V gene sequence: CDR1 DFQATT, CDR2 SNEGSKA (reference sequence). This CDR3 comprises 13 residues. V lost 5 bases to trimming and J lost 3 bases; unmatched junction nucleotides: 6. In nucleotides, the CDR3 is TGCAGTGCTGGTCAGGGGGCCCACTACGAGCAGTACTTC. Translating it yields CSAGQGAHYEQYF.

A word on this clonotype: The junction and the germline gene differ at one end; a read error may be behind it. This chain links TRBV7-9 with TRBJ2-5, with D unclear. Germline lookup yields CDR1 SEHNR and CDR2 FQNEAQ (reference sequence). CDR3 size: 16 residues. This CDR3 is CASSLNRHRYQETKYF. The CDR3 DNA reads as TGTGCCAGCAGCCTGAACAGACACCGGTACCAAGAGACCAAGTACTTC.

This clonotype was seen more than once but under ten times. V is TRBV10-3 and J is TRBJ2-7; no reliable D call. The CDR3 runs 12 residues. CDR1 ENHRY and CDR2 SYGVKD come from the germline V gene. V lost 5 bases to trimming and J lost 2 bases, with 7 bases between them. For the CDR3, the DNA is TGTGCCATCAGTCCGGACGCCTACGAGCAGTACTTC. This codes for CAISPDAYEQYF.

The chain is built from TRBV29-1 and TRBJ2-5, with 7 bases lining up with TRBD2. Trimming cost V 3 bases and J 5 bases; bases outside gene matches: 9. The CDR3 is 14 residues long. The V gene's germline CDR1 is SQVTM and CDR2 ANQGSEA. The CDR3 bases are TGCAGCGTTGAGACGGCAGGGAGGGGTGAGACCCAGTACTTC. It specifies CSVETAGRGETQYF. Full variable domain (outside the CDR3, taken from reference TRBV29-1 and TRBJ2-5): SAVISQKPSRDICQRGTSLTIQCQVDSQVTMMFWYRQQPGQSLTLIATANQGSEATYESGFVIDKFPISRPNLTFSTLTVSNMSPEDSSIYLCSVETAGRGETQYFGPGTRLLVL.

V and J are TRBV11-1 and TRBJ2-5; 8 positions agree with TRBD1. Germline values: CDR1 SGHAT, CDR2 FQDESV (reference sequence). The CDR3 runs 15 residues. Trimming at V came to 7 bases and at J to 0 bases, leaving 7 bases not matched to a gene. CDR3: CASKRRGLYQETQYF. The DNA of the CDR3 is TGTGCCAGCAAGCGCAGGGGGCTGTACCAAGAGACCCAGTACTTC. Based on the CDR3 plus reference TRBV11-1 and TRBJ2-5, the full variable domain is EAEVAQSPRYKITEKSQAVAFWCDPISGHATLYWYRQILGQGPELLVQFQDESVVDDSQLPKDRFSAERLKGVDSTLKIQPAELGDSAMYLCASKRRGLYQETQYFGPGTRLLVL.

V gene TRBV5-1 combines with J gene TRBJ2-3; TRBD2 aligns across 7 bases. The V and J ends lost 0 bases and 4 bases, in that order; junction bases with no gene match: 5. Germline CDR1 is SGHRS and CDR2 is YFSETQ. The CDR3 covers 15 residues. The CDR3 DNA is TGCGCCAGCAGCTTGGAGGTGGGAGGGCCAGATACGCAGTATTTT. It codes for CASSLEVGGPDTQYF.

This clonotype was seen more than once but under ten times. V is TRBV6-5 and J is TRBJ2-7; possible D gene TRBD1, 5 bases. CDR1 and CDR2 from the germline V gene are MNHEY and SVGAGI. V was shortened by 4 bases and J by 2 bases, with 15 bases between the two germline ends. The CDR3 totals 15 residues. The CDR3 DNA reads as TGTGCCAGCAGTTCTAACGCAGGGCTGGCCTACGAGCAGTACTTC. Amino acids: CASSSNAGLAYEQYF.

The chain joins TRBV5-1 to TRBJ1-1, with 7 bases identical to TRBD1. The CDR3 covers 17 residues. Germline V lookup: CDR1 SGHRS, CDR2 YFSETQ. Losses at the gene ends were 4 bases for V and 0 bases for J; bases not matched to a gene: 12. CDR3 residues: CASSQRTGFLLNTEAFF. The CDR3 nucleotides are TGCGCCAGCAGCCAAAGGACAGGATTCCTCTTGAACACTGAAGCTTTCTTT.

The rearrangement uses TRBV15 and TRBJ1-3; D possibly corresponds to TRBD1 (5 bases). The CDR3 loop spans 16 amino acids. Trimming pared 5 bases from V and 2 bases from J, leaving 16 bases between. The germline gives CDR1 LNHNV, CDR2 YYDKDF (reference sequence). CDR3 sequence (DNA): TGTGCCACCAGCCCCTCCCGGCTGGGGGCTGGAAACACCATATATTTT. Its translation is CATSPSRLGAGNTIYF. Complete variable domain (other parts from reference TRBV15 and TRBJ1-3): DAMVIQNPRYQVTQFGKPVTLSCSQTLNHNVMYWYQQKSSQAPKLLFHYYDKDFNNEADTPDNFQSRRPNTSFCFLDIRSPGLGDTAMYLCATSPSRLGAGNTIYFGEGSWLTVV.

This clonotype has ten or more counts. This chain joins TRBV15 and TRBJ2-7; unclear D gene. The CDR3 runs to 14 residues. From germline, CDR1 is LNHNV and CDR2 YYDKDF (reference sequence). The V gene lost 0 bases and the J gene lost 5 bases, with 11 bases spanning the gap. CDR3 sequence (DNA): TGTGCCACCAGCAGAGAAGAGCTAGGCCACGAGCAGTACTTC. Amino acid sequence: CATSREELGHEQYF.